This T cell receptor beta chain stems from a study of T cell changes during pregnancy in multiple sclerosis. CDR3 size: 15 residues. J lost 9 bases, V lost 0 bases, and 10 bases had no gene match. Germline values: CDR1 SGDLS, CDR2 YYNGEE. The method was immunoSEQ multiplex PCR; TCRdb's version includes in-frame clones alone and lacks a portion of them. This table has some 48,000 clones, around 90% appearing once. The sample here was CD4+ T cells from peripheral blood mononuclear cells, taken after pregnancy. This chain uses TRBV9 with TRBJ2-3, with 7 bases that match TRBD2. This TCR was recovered from a female donor in good health, enrolled as a control in a pregnancy study. The CDR3, as DNA: TGTGCCAGCAGCGTAGGGCTGATGGGGGGGACGACGCAGTATTTT. As protein: CASSVGLMGGTTQYF.